The clone carrying this TCR beta chain appeared many times. Its antigen is not identified. Amplification of TCR beta CDR3 regions used RNA as the template. TCR CDR3 underwent first-round RT-PCR with the HTBI primer set. From the multiplex PCR reads, TCRdb called clonotypes with MiXCR, one entry per CDR3 protein. The sample carries more than 150,000 distinct CDR3 sequences, over 15% recorded once. The data originate from a study of T cells in Graves' hyperthyroidism and ophthalmopathy. Findings and limits, study-wide: Researchers found most expanded thyroid clonotypes above 0.001 in blood as well.

Graves' hyperthyroidism qualified as stable when ophthalmopathy did not progress within 18 months. Each diagnosis was grounded in clinical symptoms, serum thyroxine and TRAb, thyroid ultrasound, and orbital computed tomography. Trimming cost V 5 bases and J 3 bases, with 10 bases left between them. The length of the CDR3 is 12 residues. Germline V gene data show CDR1 as SQVTM and CDR2 as ANQGSEA. This TCR derives from a woman aged 45-59 years with Graves' hyperthyroidism. Sequences were obtained from blood. This sequence joins TRBV29-1 and TRBJ2-5, with a tentative D call TRBD1 (6 bases). CDR3 sequence: CSVTGRKETQYF. The CDR3 bases are TGCAGCGTTACAGGGCGCAAAGAGACCCAGTACTTC.